This is a list of T cell receptor beta chains from one sample in a study of T cells in Graves' hyperthyroidism and ophthalmopathy. One entry per CDR3 protein, called by TCRdb with MiXCR from the multiplex PCR reads. The table records 250,000 or so distinct CDR3 sequences, about a sixth of them present only once. The specimen sequenced was blood. The source of these receptors is a woman aged 18 to 35 with Graves' ophthalmopathy. CDR3s leave out the opening cysteine and the closing phenylalanine or tryptophan.

TRBJ1-4,TRBV27,ASSMGISSEKLF
TRBJ1-6,TRBV9,ASSVGRVDGSYNSPLH
TRBJ1-6,TRBV28,ASSLRTGTGGGSPLH
TRBJ2-3,TRBV20-1,SAIRGGTDTQY
TRBJ2-7,TRBV5-1,ASSLWFHEEQY
TRBJ2-7,TRBV7-2,ASSTPARDEQY
TRBJ2-6,TRBV25-1,ASSGWGRSGANVLT
TRBJ2-7,TRBV7-8,ASSYNRDEQY
TRBJ2-7,TRBV20-1,SAPDRGNRYEQY
TRBJ2-1,TRBV2,ASSVSGILGSWQF
TRBJ2-5,TRBV7-8,ASSSGSGGGGY
TRBJ1-4,TRBV20-1,SAGRDREDEKLF
TRBJ2-1,TRBV29-1,SAGGLAGGWEQF
TRBJ2-7,TRBV6-1,ASTLGGEQY
TRBJ2-1,TRBV7-2,ASSLKRSSYNEQF
TRBJ2-3,TRBV19,ASSILAGGADTQY
TRBJ1-2,TRBV5-4,ASSFQTGHLSNYGYT
TRBJ1-1,TRBV4-2,ASTLVWNRNTEAF
TRBJ1-4,TRBV2,ASSEAGGANGKLF
TRBJ1-1,TRBV4-3,ASSHGKGTEAF
TRBJ1-1,TRBV5-1,ASSLGAVITEAF
TRBJ1-5,TRBV19,ASKKAGTGGWSNQPQH
TRBJ2-1,TRBV27,ASSLGVRGNEQF
TRBJ1-1,TRBV2,ASSLDRANTEAF
TRBJ2-3,TRBV29-1,SVAQGSTSTDTQY
TRBJ2-1,TRBV2,ASTQLEVNEQF
TRBJ2-1,TRBV20-1,SARGRAASYNEQF
TRBJ2-7,TRBV7-2,ASSLGWRVLYEQY
TRBJ1-5,TRBV28,ASSYPTGQGGQPQH
TRBJ2-1,TRBV5-1,ASSDRQASYNEQF
TRBJ2-7,TRBV6-1,ASSSPYTYEQY
TRBJ2-7,TRBV2,ASSPPGDSYEQY
TRBJ2-7,TRBV19,ASSILGGSEQY
TRBJ2-2,TRBV27,ASSLPRVPTGELF
TRBJ2-3,TRBV29-1,SVRTGSTDTQY